These 7 T cell receptor beta chains came from one sample sequenced in a study of radiotherapy plus CTLA-4 blockade in lung cancer. The repertoire was sequenced with immunoSEQ multiplex PCR; TCRdb's copy has only in-frame clones and lacks some. Among about 62,000 clones listed, roughly three quarters were seen once. The source was peripheral blood, collected from a patient treated with radiotherapy plus ipilimumab. The receptor source for this set is a human donor with non-small cell lung cancer who had a complete response to radiotherapy plus ipilimumab.

The chain uses TRBV10-3 and TRBJ1-2, with TRBD1 as a possible D gene (5 bases). Per germline, CDR1 ENHRY and CDR2 SYGVKD. V lost 1 base, J lost 5 bases, and 17 bases lay in between. This CDR3 has 16 residues. The CDR3 protein is CAISELSSGFVYGYTF. CDR3 nucleotides: TGTGCCATCAGTGAGTTATCCTCAGGGTTCGTTTATGGCTACACCTTC.

This CDR3 is CASNDFPQTSTDTQYF. The CDR3 region has the DNA TGTGCCAGTAACGACTTCCCCCAAACGTCCACAGATACGCAGTATTTT. The chain uses TRBV2 and TRBJ2-3; no reliable D call. This CDR3 is 16 amino acids long. CDR1 and CDR2 (germline): SNHLY, FYNNEI. V lost 9 bases, J lost 2 bases, and 21 bases lay in between.

The rearrangement joins TRBV6-5 to TRBJ2-2; possibly TRBD1 for D (6 bases). Looked up from germline, CDR1 is MNHEY and CDR2 is SVGAGI. The CDR3 loop spans 15 amino acids. Trimming took off 5 bases at V and 0 bases at J, with 10 bases between the two ends. CDR3 nucleotides: TGTGCCAGCAGTATACAGGGTCCGAACACCGGGGAGCTGTTTTTT. Its translation: CASSIQGPNTGELFF.

The chain joins TRBV19 to TRBJ1-1, with D unclear. Per germline, CDR1 LNHDA and CDR2 SQIVND (reference sequence). Between the trimmed V and J ends, which lost 3 bases and 2 bases, there was a span of 7 bases. The CDR3 consists of 13 residues. CDR3 loop: CASSITANTEAFF. CDR3 DNA: TGTGCCAGTAGTATCACAGCAAACACTGAAGCTTTCTTT.

The V and J genes are TRBV11-2 and TRBJ1-2; no clear D gene. This CDR3 contains 16 residues. Germline lookup yields CDR1 SGHAT and CDR2 FQNNGV. The V end lost 0 bases, the J end lost 0 bases, and 11 bases lay between the germline ends. CDR3 protein: CASSLDSEASNYGYTF. CDR3 coding DNA: TGTGCCAGCAGCTTAGATTCAGAGGCGTCTAACTATGGCTACACCTTC.

This rearrangement joins TRBV6-1 to TRBJ2-7; TRBD1 agrees at 9 bases. The CDR3 loop spans 15 amino acids. V shed 6 bases, J shed 5 bases, and the junction held 11 bases outside the gene matches. Germline loops: CDR1 MNHNS, CDR2 SASEGT. The CDR3 loop reads CASRDGGTGSNEQYF. The CDR3 DNA reads as TGTGCCAGCAGGGACGGCGGGACAGGGTCTAACGAGCAGTACTTC.

The chain links TRBV4-2 to TRBJ2-5, with TRBD2 matching over 9 bases. The DNA matches TRBJ2-7 better at its end, which makes the J call doubtful. Germline V gene lookup returns CDR1 LGHNA and CDR2 YNFKEQ. The CDR3 is made up of 18 amino acids. The CDR3 nucleotides read TGTGCCAGCAGCCAAGATGTGACTAGCGGCACGAGCTCCTACGAGCAGTACTTC. Translated, it gives CASSQDVTSGTSSYEQYF.